This T cell receptor beta chain was recorded in a study of T-cell memory formation after mild COVID-19. Findings and limits, study-wide: Clones which contracted sat mainly in CM and EM if CD4+, and in EMRA if CD8+.

Constant-segment-primed 5'RACE gave TCR alpha and TCR beta cDNA libraries with sample barcodes and UMIs. One entry per CDR3 protein, called by TCRdb with MiXCR from the 5' RACE reads. The repertoire holds roughly 250,000 distinct CDR3 sequences, with about 16% as singletons. About this clonotype itself: Its antigen remains unknown.

Germline CDR1 and CDR2: KGHDR and SFDVKD. Deletions cut 4 bases from V and 10 bases from J, with 12 bases between. The CDR3 is made up of 13 amino acids. Sequenced material: PBMCs or a T cell subset sorted from them (not recorded which). The V call is TRBV24-1, the J call TRBJ1-4; D unclear. The source is a man between 18 and 29 years old who had mild COVID-19 (a few samples of this study predate the infection). Cell type and time point are not known. The CDR3: CATSDSNVGKLFF. In DNA, the CDR3 is TGTGCCACCAGTGACAGCAATGTTGGAAAACTGTTTTTT.